What follows are 4 T cell receptor beta chains derived from one specimen sequenced in a study of blood T cells in healthy people across ages. A second about 7 to 11 cycle PCR used barcoded and J-beta primers. In TCRdb, the 5' RACE reads were re-called with MiXCR into one record per CDR3 protein. This table holds some 1,500,000 distinct CDR3 sequences, under 55% found once. The source material was blood. The receptor source for this set is a young woman in good health.

This chain links TRBV12-3 or TRBV12-4 with TRBJ2-5; 8 nucleotides align to TRBD2. The junction had 9 bases not matched to a gene; V was cut back by 5 bases and J by 4 bases. The CDR3 contains 15 residues. The CDR3 sequence: CASSRRLANRETQYF. Here the CDR3 DNA reads TGTGCCAGCAGTCGGAGACTAGCGAACCGAGAGACCCAGTACTTC.

This clonotype was seen more than once but under ten times. This chain joins TRBV7-9 and TRBJ2-1, with 7 positions matching TRBD2. In germline, CDR1 is SEHNR, CDR2 FQNEAQ (reference sequence). J was trimmed by 4 bases and V by 1 base; bases with no gene match: 4. CDR3 length equals 15 residues. Here the CDR3 DNA reads TGTGCCAGCAGCTTAGGAGAAGCGGGGTACAATGAGCAGTTCTTC. This translates into CASSLGEAGYNEQFF.

The genes are TRBV5-1 and TRBJ1-1; 8 bases line up with TRBD1. The CDR3 has 14 residues. Germline V lookup: CDR1 SGHRS, CDR2 YFSETQ. With V trimmed by 3 bases and J by 5 bases, 6 bases remained unmatched. The CDR3, as DNA: TGCGCCAGCAGCTATCAGGGGGCTGATACTGAAGCTTTCTTT. Translating it yields CASSYQGADTEAFF.

The CDR3 DNA reads TGCGCCAGCAGCTTGAGGACAACCACCGGGGAGCTGTTTTTT. This encodes CASSLRTTTGELFF. The V gene is TRBV5-1, the J gene TRBJ2-2; D is possibly TRBD1 (5 bases). The ends were cut back, 1 base at V and 4 bases at J, with 8 bases in the middle. Per germline, CDR1 SGHRS and CDR2 YFSETQ. The CDR3 extends over 14 amino acids.